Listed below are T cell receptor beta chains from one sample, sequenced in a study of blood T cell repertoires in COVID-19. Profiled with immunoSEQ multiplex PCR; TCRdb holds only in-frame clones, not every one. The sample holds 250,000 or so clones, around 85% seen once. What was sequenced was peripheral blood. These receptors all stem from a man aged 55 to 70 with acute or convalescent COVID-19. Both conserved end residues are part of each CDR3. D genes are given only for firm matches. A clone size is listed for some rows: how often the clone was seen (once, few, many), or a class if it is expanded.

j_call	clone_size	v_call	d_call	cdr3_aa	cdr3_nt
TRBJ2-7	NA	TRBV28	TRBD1	CASSPPGTGAWEQYF	TGTGCCAGCAGCCCGCCCGGGACAGGGGCATGGGAGCAGTACTTC
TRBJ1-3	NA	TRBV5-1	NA	CASSPDQGSGNTIYF	TGCGCCAGCAGCCCTGACCAGGGATCTGGAAACACCATATATTTT
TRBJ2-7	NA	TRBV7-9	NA	CASSGRSYEQYF	TGTGCCAGCAGCGGCCGCAGCTACGAGCAGTACTTC
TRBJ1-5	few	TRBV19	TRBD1	CASSLGQGFYSNQPQHF	TGTGCCAGTAGTTTGGGACAGGGCTTTTATAGCAATCAGCCCCAGCATTTT
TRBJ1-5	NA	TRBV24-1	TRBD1	CATSDPGQGADQPQHF	TGTGCCACCAGTGATCCGGGACAGGGGGCCGATCAGCCCCAGCATTTT
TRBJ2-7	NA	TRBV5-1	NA	CASSLALESYEQYF	TGCGCCAGCAGCTTGGCGCTAGAAAGCTACGAGCAGTACTTC
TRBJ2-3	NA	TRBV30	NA	CAWSRRGTDTQYF	TGTGCCTGGAGCCGACGGGGCACAGATACGCAGTATTTT
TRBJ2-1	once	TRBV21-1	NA	CASSTGQGNEQFF	TGTGCCAGCAGCACCGGACAGGGGAATGAGCAGTTCTTC
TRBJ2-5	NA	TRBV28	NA	CASSTPGERMTRGTQYF	TGTGCCAGCAGTACCCCCGGGGAAAGGATGACGCGGGGGACCCAGTACTTC
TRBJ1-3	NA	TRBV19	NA	CATSYDNSGNTIYF	TGTGCCACCTCCTACGACAACTCTGGAAACACCATATATTTT
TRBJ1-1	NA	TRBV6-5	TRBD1	CASSLPTPTGGTEAFF	TGTGCCAGCAGTTTACCCACCCCTACAGGGGGCACTGAAGCTTTCTTT
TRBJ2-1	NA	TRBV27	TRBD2	CASSWRGTGLAGNNEQFF	TGTGCCAGCAGTTGGCGGGGTACGGGACTAGCGGGGAACAATGAGCAGTTCTTC
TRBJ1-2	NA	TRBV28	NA	CASSSGAGVYGYTF	TGTGCCAGCAGTTCCGGCGCGGGGGTCTATGGCTACACCTTC
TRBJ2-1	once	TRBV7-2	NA	CASSLDYSYNEQFF	TGTGCCAGCAGCTTGGACTACTCCTACAATGAGCAGTTCTTC
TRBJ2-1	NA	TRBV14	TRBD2	CASSQETVLAGNVYNEQFF	TGTGCCAGCAGCCAAGAGACGGTACTAGCGGGAAATGTCTACAATGAGCAGTTCTTC
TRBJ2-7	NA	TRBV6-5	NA	CASSYSIQYSYEQYF	TGTGCCAGCAGTTACTCGATACAGTATAGTTACGAGCAGTACTTC
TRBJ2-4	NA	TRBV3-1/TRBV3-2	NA	CASSQSPEVWRNIQYF	TGTGCCAGCAGCCAAAGCCCCGAGGTATGGAGAAACATTCAGTACTTC
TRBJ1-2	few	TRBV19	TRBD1	CATFRGQGAIGGYTF	TGTGCCACTTTCCGAGGACAGGGGGCCATTGGTGGCTACACCTTC
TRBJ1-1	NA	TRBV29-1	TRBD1	CSGGQGSGNTEAFF	TGCAGCGGGGGACAGGGCTCTGGGAACACTGAAGCTTTCTTT
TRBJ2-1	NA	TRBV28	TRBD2	CASSALAEAYNEQFF	TGTGCCAGCAGTGCTCTAGCGGAGGCCTACAATGAGCAGTTCTTC
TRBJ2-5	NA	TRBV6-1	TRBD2	CASSEALRASGMVETQYF	TGTGCCAGCAGTGAAGCGCTTCGGGCTAGCGGGATGGTGGAGACCCAGTACTTC
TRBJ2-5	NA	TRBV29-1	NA	CSVAGEETQYF	TGCAGCGTAGCGGGCGAAGAGACCCAGTACTTC
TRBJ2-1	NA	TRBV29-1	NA	CSVEDLPVSSYNEQFF	TGCAGCGTTGAAGATCTTCCAGTCAGCTCCTACAATGAGCAGTTCTTC
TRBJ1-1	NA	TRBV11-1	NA	CASSLDVSVNTEAFF	TGTGCCAGCAGCTTAGATGTCTCAGTAAACACTGAAGCTTTCTTT
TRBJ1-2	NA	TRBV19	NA	CASRPTADYGYTF	TGTGCCAGTAGGCCCACGGCGGACTATGGCTACACCTTC
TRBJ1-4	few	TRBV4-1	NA	CASSPREGIGEKLFF	TGCGCCAGCAGCCCACGGGAGGGTATAGGTGAAAAACTGTTTTTT
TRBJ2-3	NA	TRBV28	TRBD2	CASSLLLAGETDTQYF	TGTGCCAGCAGTTTATTACTAGCGGGAGAAACAGATACGCAGTATTTT
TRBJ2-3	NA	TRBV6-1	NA	CASSVRGPVAFTDTQYF	TGTGCCAGCAGTGTCCGGGGTCCCGTGGCCTTCACAGATACGCAGTATTTT
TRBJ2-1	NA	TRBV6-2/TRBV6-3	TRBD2	CASSSGLAANEQFF	TGTGCCAGCAGCTCCGGACTAGCGGCCAATGAGCAGTTCTTC
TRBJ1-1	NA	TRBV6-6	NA	CASLFRRVTEAFF	TGTGCCAGCCTCTTTCGGCGGGTCACTGAAGCTTTCTTT
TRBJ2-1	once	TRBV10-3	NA	CAIRKTEYNEQFF	TGTGCCATCAGAAAGACAGAGTACAATGAGCAGTTCTTC
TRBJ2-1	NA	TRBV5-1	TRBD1	CASSPGQGVYNEQFF	TGCGCCAGCAGCCCGGGACAGGGCGTTTACAATGAGCAGTTCTTC
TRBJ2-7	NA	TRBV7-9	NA	CASSFSKSPEQYF	TGTGCCAGCAGCTTTAGTAAGTCCCCCGAGCAGTACTTC
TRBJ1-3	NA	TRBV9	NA	CASSARGGDSGNTIYF	TGTGCCAGCAGCGCGCGTGGGGGGGACTCTGGAAACACCATATATTTT
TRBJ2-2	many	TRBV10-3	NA	CAISIEEGANTGELFF	TGTGCCATCAGTATTGAGGAGGGCGCAAACACCGGGGAGCTGTTTTTT
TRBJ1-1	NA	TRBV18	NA	CASSLRSTEAFF	TGTGCCAGCTCACTTCGGAGCACTGAAGCTTTCTTT
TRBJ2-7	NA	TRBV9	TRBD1	CASSVRGDRDSYEQYF	TGTGCCAGCAGCGTAAGGGGAGACAGGGACTCCTACGAGCAGTACTTC
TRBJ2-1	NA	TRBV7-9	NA	CASSFRERRREQFF	TGTGCCAGCAGCTTTCGGGAGCGACGTAGGGAGCAGTTCTTC
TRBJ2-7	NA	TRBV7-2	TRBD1	CASSSTGGAGPRWYF	TGTGCCAGCAGCTCAACAGGGGGCGCTGGCCCTCGATGGTACTTC
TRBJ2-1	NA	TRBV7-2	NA	CASSRGLSSYNEQFF	TGTGCCAGCAGCCGCGGATTAAGCTCCTACAATGAGCAGTTCTTC
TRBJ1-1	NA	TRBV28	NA	CASSSSNTEAFF	TGTGCCAGCAGTTCCTCGAACACTGAAGCTTTCTTT
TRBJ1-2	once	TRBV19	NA	CASSMPRNYGYTF	TGTGCCAGTAGTATGCCCAGAAACTATGGCTACACCTTC
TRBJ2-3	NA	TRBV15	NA	CATSRDGKTSTDTQYF	TGTGCCACCAGCAGAGACGGGAAGACTAGCACAGATACGCAGTATTTT
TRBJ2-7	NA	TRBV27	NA	CASTPAGYGYEQYF	TGTGCCAGCACCCCAGCGGGCTATGGCTACGAGCAGTACTTC
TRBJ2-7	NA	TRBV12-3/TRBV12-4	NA	CASSWQGYEQYF	TGTGCCAGCAGCTGGCAGGGCTACGAGCAGTACTTC
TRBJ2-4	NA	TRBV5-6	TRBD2	CASSLGGRAQNIQYF	TGTGCCAGCAGCTTGGGCGGGAGGGCCCAAAACATTCAGTACTTC
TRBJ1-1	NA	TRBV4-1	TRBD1	CASSRVRTGGRNTEAFF	TGCGCCAGCAGCCGAGTAAGGACAGGGGGCCGGAACACTGAAGCTTTCTTT
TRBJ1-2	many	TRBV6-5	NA	CASSRPATGIYGYTF	TGTGCCAGCAGCCGACCCGCCACAGGGATCTATGGCTACACCTTC